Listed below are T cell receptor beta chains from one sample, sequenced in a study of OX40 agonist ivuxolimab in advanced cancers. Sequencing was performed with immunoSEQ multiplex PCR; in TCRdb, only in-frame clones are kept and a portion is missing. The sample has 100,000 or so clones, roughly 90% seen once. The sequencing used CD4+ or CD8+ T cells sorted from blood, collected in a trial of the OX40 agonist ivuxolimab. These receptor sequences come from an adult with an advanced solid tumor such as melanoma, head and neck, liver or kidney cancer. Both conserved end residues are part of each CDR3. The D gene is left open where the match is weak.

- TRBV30 CAWSVPAGTDTQYF
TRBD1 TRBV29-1 CSVENRGGFNYGYTF
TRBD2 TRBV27 CASSFSEGLASTGELFF
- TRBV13 CASSPRGSPMNTEAFF
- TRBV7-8 CASSLSRGGNTEAFF
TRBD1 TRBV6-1 CASRKRQGVLYEQYF
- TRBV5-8 CASSLGGTAYTEAFF
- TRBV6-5 CATDLKPNYGYTF
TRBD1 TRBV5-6 CASSSDRLGRVEKLFF
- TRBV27 CASSSRTVNTEAFF
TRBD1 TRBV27 CASSLTGDRGYEQYF
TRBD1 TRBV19 CASSPGQGGYGYTF
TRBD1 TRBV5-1 CASSLGTGGLETQYF
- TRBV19 CASALYETDTQYF
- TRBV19 CASTTDPGGPNEQFF
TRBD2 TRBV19 CASSIVLAGEETQYF
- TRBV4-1 CASSQVRRGGYEQFF
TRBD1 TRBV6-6 CASTLTGGSADTQYF
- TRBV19 CASSSPYNEQFF
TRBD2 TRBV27 CASSFGASGANTGELFF
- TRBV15 CATSRERPFANTEAFF
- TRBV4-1 CASSHMEEDREKLFF
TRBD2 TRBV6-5 CASSLRTSQETQYF
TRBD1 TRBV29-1 CSGRTGGAGGYGYTF
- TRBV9 CASSVDGTMYGYTF
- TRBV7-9 CASSLTRQSADTQYF
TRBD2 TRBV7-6 CASSPGALAGGPATYEQYF
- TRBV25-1 CASSEDYTDTQYF
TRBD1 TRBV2 CASNSEASRDSNNEQFF
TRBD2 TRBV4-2 CASSLESGTSGPELFF
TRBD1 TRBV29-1 CSAGTGGAGKLFF
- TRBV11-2 CASSYRGQFPYGYTF
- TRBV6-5 CASSGTAYYEQYF
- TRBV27 CASSLGVQETQYF
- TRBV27 CASSSPRRGDEQYF
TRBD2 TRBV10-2 CASRAGTSGGAAEQFF
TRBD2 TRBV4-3 CASSQGLAGITDTQYF
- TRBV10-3 CAISESDTSTNEKLFF
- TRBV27 CASRGGLGPTEAFF
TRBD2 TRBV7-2 CASSFAGGYNEQFF
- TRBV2 CASSPTGLRNEQFF
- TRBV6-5 CASSYSAGRSYNEQFF
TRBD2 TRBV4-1 CASSHTSGLAGNNEQFF
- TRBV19 CASSIGGNSYNEQFF
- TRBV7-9 CASSPLADSNQPQHF
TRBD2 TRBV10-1 CASRHGLAGSPVGELFF
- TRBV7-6 CASSLRTGDPTDTQYF
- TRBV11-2 CASSPRAPNTEAFF
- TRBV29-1 CSVEDGVGSYEQYF
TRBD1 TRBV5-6 CASSYRDRGRETQYF
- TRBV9 CASSVAPSGSYEQYF
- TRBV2 CASSVPADGYTF
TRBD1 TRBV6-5 CASSYRTGTDNYGYTF
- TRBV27 CASSPQGLGRPQHF
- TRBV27 CASSFGHSYEQYF
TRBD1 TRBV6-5 CASSNTGGGYTF
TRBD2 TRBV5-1 CASSVASGGSYEQYF
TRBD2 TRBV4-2 CASSQDPLAGPRDNEQFF
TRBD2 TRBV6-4 CASSGPTGGAQETQYF
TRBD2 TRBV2 CASSGVAGGLGEQFF